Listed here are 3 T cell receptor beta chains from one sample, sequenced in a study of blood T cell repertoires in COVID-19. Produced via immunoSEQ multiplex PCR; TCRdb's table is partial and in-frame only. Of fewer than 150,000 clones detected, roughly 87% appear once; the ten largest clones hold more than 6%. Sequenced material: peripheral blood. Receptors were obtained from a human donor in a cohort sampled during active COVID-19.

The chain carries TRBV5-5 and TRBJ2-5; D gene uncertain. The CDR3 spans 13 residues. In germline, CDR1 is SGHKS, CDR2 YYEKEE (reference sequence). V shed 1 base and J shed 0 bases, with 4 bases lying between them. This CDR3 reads CASSLTHQETQYF. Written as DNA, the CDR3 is TGTGCCAGCAGCTTGACACACCAAGAGACCCAGTACTTC.

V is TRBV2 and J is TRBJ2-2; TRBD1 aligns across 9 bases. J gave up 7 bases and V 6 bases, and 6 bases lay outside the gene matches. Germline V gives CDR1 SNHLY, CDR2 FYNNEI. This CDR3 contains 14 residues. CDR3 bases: TGTGCCAGCAGGACAGGGGGGGTCGTCGGGGAGCTGTTTTTT. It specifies CASRTGGVVGELFF.

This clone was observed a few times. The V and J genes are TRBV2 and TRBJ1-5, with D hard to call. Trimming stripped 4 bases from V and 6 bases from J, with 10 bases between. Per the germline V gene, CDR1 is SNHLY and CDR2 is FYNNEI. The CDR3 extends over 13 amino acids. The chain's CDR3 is CASSAEGIQPQHF. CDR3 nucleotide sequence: TGTGCCAGCAGTGCTGAGGGAATTCAGCCCCAGCATTTT.